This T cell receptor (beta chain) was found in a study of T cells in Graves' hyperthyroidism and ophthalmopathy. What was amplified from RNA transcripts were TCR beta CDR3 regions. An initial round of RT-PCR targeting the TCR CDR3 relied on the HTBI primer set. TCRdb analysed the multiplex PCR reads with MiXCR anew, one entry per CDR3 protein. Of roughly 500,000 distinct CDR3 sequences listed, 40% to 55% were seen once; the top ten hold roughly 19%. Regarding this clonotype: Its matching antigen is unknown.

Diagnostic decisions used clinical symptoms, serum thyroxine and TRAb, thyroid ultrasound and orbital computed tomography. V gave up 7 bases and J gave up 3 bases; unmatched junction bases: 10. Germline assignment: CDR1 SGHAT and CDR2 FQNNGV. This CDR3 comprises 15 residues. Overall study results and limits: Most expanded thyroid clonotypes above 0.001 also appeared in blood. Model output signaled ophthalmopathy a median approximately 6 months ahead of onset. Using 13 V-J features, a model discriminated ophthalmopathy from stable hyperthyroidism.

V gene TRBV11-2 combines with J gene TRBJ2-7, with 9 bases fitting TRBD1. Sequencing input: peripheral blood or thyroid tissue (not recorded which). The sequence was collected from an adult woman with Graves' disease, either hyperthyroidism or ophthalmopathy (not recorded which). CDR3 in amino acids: CASTLGQGGYYEQYF. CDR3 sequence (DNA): TGTGCCAGCACCCTGGGACAGGGTGGTTACTACGAGCAGTACTTC.